This T cell receptor beta chain was found in a study of T cell changes during pregnancy in multiple sclerosis. V was pared by 1 base and J by 4 bases, with 13 bases between. CDR1 is LGHNA, CDR2 YSLEER, per germline. The CDR3 length is 15 residues. Sequenced by immunoSEQ multiplex PCR; TCRdb stores in-frame clones only, minus some. Altogether roughly 99,000 clones are present, 85% to 95% being singletons, with the ten largest covering just under 0.8%. The sequenced sample was peripheral blood, obtained in the third trimester of pregnancy. The chain recombines TRBV4-3 with TRBJ1-2; no reliable D call. The clonotype comes from a female donor in good health, enrolled as a control in a pregnancy study. CDR3 DNA: TGCGCCAGCAGCCAAGGCGGGGTGTTTGGCTATGGCTACACCTTC. This codes for CASSQGGVFGYGYTF.